Listed below are T cell receptor beta chains from one sample, sequenced in a study of T cells in Graves' hyperthyroidism and ophthalmopathy. TCRdb independently ran MiXCR on the multiplex PCR reads; one entry per CDR3 protein. The sample lists 620,000 or so distinct CDR3 sequences; roughly 15% were seen once. The sequenced sample was blood. The source of these receptors is a woman aged 45 to 65 with Graves' ophthalmopathy. Both conserved end residues are part of each CDR3. The order of the fields is V gene, J gene, clone size, D gene, CDR3 DNA, CDR3 protein. A D gene is named only where the DNA matches it firmly. Clone size, where shown, is once, few, many, or a class for clones that have expanded.

V: TRBV6-1
J: TRBJ1-1
size: many
D: NA
DNA: TGTGCCAGCAGTGAAGCCGGAGGGTGGGGCACTGAAGCTTTCTTT
CDR3: CASSEAGGWGTEAFF

V: TRBV28
J: TRBJ1-2
size: NA
D: TRBD1
DNA: TGTGCCAGCAGTCAAGCCGGGACAGGGGGCGTTGGCTACACCTTC
CDR3: CASSQAGTGGVGYTF

V: TRBV7-2
J: TRBJ2-7
size: NA
D: NA
DNA: TGTGCCAGCAGCTTATGGGTTTCTTCGGCTTACGAGCAGTACTTC
CDR3: CASSLWVSSAYEQYF

V: TRBV19
J: TRBJ2-5
size: few
D: NA
DNA: TGTGCCAGTAGTATAGATTCGGGACTTAAATCCCGAGAGACCCAGTACTTC
CDR3: CASSIDSGLKSRETQYF

V: TRBV12-3/TRBV12-4
J: TRBJ2-5
size: NA
D: TRBD2
DNA: TGTGCCAGCAGCCCCCAGATGGGGCGACTAGCGGGAGGTCGGGAGACCCAGTACTTC
CDR3: CASSPQMGRLAGGRETQYF

V: TRBV20-1
J: TRBJ1-6
size: many
D: NA
DNA: TGCAGTGCTAGAGATTGGACAATATATGAGGATTCACCCCTCCACTTT
CDR3: CSARDWTIYEDSPLHF

V: TRBV7-3
J: TRBJ2-2
size: NA
D: NA
DNA: TGTGCCAGCAGCCCCCCCGGGAGCCCCGACGGGGAGCTGTTTTTT
CDR3: CASSPPGSPDGELFF

V: TRBV28
J: TRBJ2-3
size: many
D: NA
DNA: TGTGCCAGCAGTCCACCACCCTATACAGACAGCACAGATACGCAGTATTTT
CDR3: CASSPPPYTDSTDTQYF

V: TRBV6-1
J: TRBJ2-5
size: once
D: TRBD2
DNA: TGTGCCAGCACACGAAGGGGTGGGCGGGAGACCCAGTGCTTC
CDR3: CASTRRGGRETQCF

V: TRBV27
J: TRBJ1-5
size: few
D: NA
DNA: TGTGCCAGCAGTTTATCGGTAGATCGCAATCAGCCCCAGCATTTT
CDR3: CASSLSVDRNQPQHF

V: TRBV6-1
J: TRBJ2-2
size: NA
D: TRBD2
DNA: TGTGCCACCGCAGCGGGAGGAGGAGGGGAGCTGTTTTTT
CDR3: CATAAGGGGELFF

V: TRBV2
J: TRBJ2-3
size: NA
D: NA
DNA: TGTGCCAGCAGTGATGGGTCGGGGTACACAGATACGCAGTATTTT
CDR3: CASSDGSGYTDTQYF

V: TRBV7-2
J: TRBJ2-7
size: few
D: TRBD2
DNA: TGTGCCAGCAGCTTAAAGTTCTTGTCTAGCGGGAGAATTATCTACGAGCAGTACTTC
CDR3: CASSLKFLSSGRIIYEQYF

V: TRBV20-1
J: TRBJ2-7
size: few
D: NA
DNA: TGCAGTGCTAATCCAGGGCCCTTCCTCTACGAGCAGTACTTC
CDR3: CSANPGPFLYEQYF

V: TRBV5-1
J: TRBJ2-2
size: many
D: TRBD2
DNA: TGCGCCAGCAGCCGAGACCTACTAGCGGGCGGACCCACCGGGGAGCTGTTTTTT
CDR3: CASSRDLLAGGPTGELFF

V: TRBV2
J: TRBJ2-3
size: many
D: TRBD2
DNA: TGTGCCAGCAGATCCCTGGGGCTAGCGGAACCCACAGATACGCAGTATTTT
CDR3: CASRSLGLAEPTDTQYF

V: TRBV7-8
J: TRBJ2-1
size: many
D: NA
DNA: TGTGCCAGCAGCTTAGCTACCGATCGAGCTGAGCAGTTCTTC
CDR3: CASSLATDRAEQFF

V: TRBV28
J: TRBJ2-7
size: many
D: NA
DNA: TGTGCCAGCAGTTCCTCAAGTGGGTTAGCCTACGAGCAGTACTTC
CDR3: CASSSSSGLAYEQYF

V: TRBV27
J: TRBJ2-1
size: many
D: NA
DNA: TGTGCCAGCAAACCCGGGCTAGCGAGCAACAATGAGCAGTTCTTC
CDR3: CASKPGLASNNEQFF

V: TRBV29-1
J: TRBJ1-2
size: NA
D: NA
DNA: TGCAGCGTTGGCCAGGGAGGCTATGGCTACACCTTC
CDR3: CSVGQGGYGYTF

V: TRBV12-3/TRBV12-4
J: TRBJ2-7
size: NA
D: TRBD2
DNA: TGTGCCAGCACTAAGACTAGCGCAGGCGAGCAGTACTTC
CDR3: CASTKTSAGEQYF

V: TRBV20-1
J: TRBJ2-5
size: many
D: TRBD1
DNA: TGCAGTGCTGACCGGGACAGGGGGCGAGAGACCCAGTACTTC
CDR3: CSADRDRGRETQYF